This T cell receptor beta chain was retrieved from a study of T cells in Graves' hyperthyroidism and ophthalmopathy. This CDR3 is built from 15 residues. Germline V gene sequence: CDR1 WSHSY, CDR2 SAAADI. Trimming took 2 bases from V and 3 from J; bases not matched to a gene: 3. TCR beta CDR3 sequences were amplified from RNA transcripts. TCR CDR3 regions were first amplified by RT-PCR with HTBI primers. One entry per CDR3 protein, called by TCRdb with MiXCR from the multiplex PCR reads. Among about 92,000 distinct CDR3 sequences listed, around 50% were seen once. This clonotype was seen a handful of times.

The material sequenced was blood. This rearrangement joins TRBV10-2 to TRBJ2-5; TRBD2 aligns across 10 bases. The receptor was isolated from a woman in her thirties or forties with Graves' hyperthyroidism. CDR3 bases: TGCGCCAGCAGTGAGACTAGCGGGATAGAAGAGACCCAGTACTTC. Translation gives CASSETSGIEETQYF.